This T cell receptor (beta chain) was obtained from a study of cytomegalovirus exposure and HLA in healthy donors. Study summary: The 130 or so validation repertoires, a later analysis reported, used the same platform as the approximately 700 first-cohort repertoires.

General observations from the study: Rarity marked most TCR sequences, yet some public TCRs occurred in many donors. It was found in a later analysis that first-cohort TCR clusters tended to co-occur in the 90 to 150 validation repertoires.

With respect to this clone: What it binds is unknown.

The CDR3 extends over 13 amino acids. Germline V gives CDR1 SGHRS, CDR2 YFSETQ. Trimming at V came to 7 bases and at J to 7 bases, leaving 5 bases not matched to a gene. The method was immunoSEQ multiplex PCR; TCRdb's version includes in-frame clones alone and lacks a portion of them. The sample holds 140,000 or so clones; just over 90% are singletons and the top ten take 0.6% to 0.85%. What was sequenced was PBMCs. This clonotype was sampled from a man between 18 and 29 years old in good health and CMV-seronegative. V usage is TRBV5-1 and J usage is TRBJ2-1, with TRBD1 matching 10 bases. In DNA, the CDR3 is TGCGCCAGCGGACAGGGGGTAGGGAATGAGCAGTTCTTC. It yields the protein CASGQGVGNEQFF.